This is a list of T cell receptor beta chains from one sample in a study of T cells after yellow fever vaccination. Using its own MiXCR run on the 5' RACE reads, TCRdb lists one record per CDR3 protein. The sample consists of about 320,000 distinct CDR3 sequences, around 13% of them appearing once. The sequencing here drew on CD4+ T cells sorted from PBMCs, taken 15 days after the yellow fever booster vaccination. Receptors originate from a man aged 18 to 29 who received the YFV17D yellow fever vaccine. The CDR3 runs from the conserved cysteine through the conserved F or W. The order of the fields is J gene, D gene, clone size, V gene, CDR3 DNA, CDR3 protein. D genes are given only for firm matches. Part of the rows lack a size; the others show once, few, many or a class for expanded clones.

j_call: TRBJ2-1
d_call: NA
clone_size: NA
v_call: TRBV21-1
cdr3_nt: NA
cdr3_aa: CASSISWAEGAVWNEQFF

j_call: TRBJ1-1
d_call: NA
clone_size: many
v_call: TRBV7-2
cdr3_nt: TGTGCCAGCAGCTTAGGGACTTCGAACACTGAAGCTTTCTTT
cdr3_aa: CASSLGTSNTEAFF

j_call: TRBJ1-1
d_call: NA
clone_size: NA
v_call: TRBV6-5
cdr3_nt: TGTGCCAGCAGTGACATATCGAACACTGAAGCTTTCTTT
cdr3_aa: CASSDISNTEAFF

j_call: TRBJ2-1
d_call: NA
clone_size: NA
v_call: TRBV20-1
cdr3_nt: TGCAGTGCTAGAGTGGGGTATGAGCAGTTCTTC
cdr3_aa: CSARVGYEQFF

j_call: TRBJ1-5
d_call: NA
clone_size: few
v_call: TRBV24-1
cdr3_nt: TGTGCCACTAGGAGGAGTCCCCAGCATTTT
cdr3_aa: CATRRSPQHF

j_call: TRBJ2-3
d_call: NA
clone_size: NA
v_call: TRBV5-1
cdr3_nt: TGCGCCAGCAGCGATTCTCGAGGAATCACAGATACGCAGTATTTT
cdr3_aa: CASSDSRGITDTQYF

j_call: TRBJ1-5
d_call: NA
clone_size: NA
v_call: TRBV12-3/TRBV12-4
cdr3_nt: TGTGCCAGCAGCCGGACACCGAATCAGCCCCAGCATTTT
cdr3_aa: CASSRTPNQPQHF

j_call: TRBJ1-2
d_call: TRBD1
clone_size: once
v_call: TRBV5-1
cdr3_nt: TGCGCCAGCAGCGCGGGACAGCCCGGTGGCTACACCTTC
cdr3_aa: CASSAGQPGGYTF

j_call: TRBJ1-2
d_call: NA
clone_size: few
v_call: TRBV7-2
cdr3_nt: TGTGCCAGCAGCTTTCAGGCGGATGGCTACACCTTC
cdr3_aa: CASSFQADGYTF

j_call: TRBJ2-1
d_call: TRBD2
clone_size: NA
v_call: TRBV20-1
cdr3_nt: TGCAGTGCTAACGCCCTAGCGGGGGGGCCTTATGAGCAGTTCTTC
cdr3_aa: CSANALAGGPYEQFF

j_call: TRBJ2-3
d_call: NA
clone_size: NA
v_call: TRBV9
cdr3_nt: TGTGCCAGCAGCGTTAGCCCCTCCACAGATACGCAGTATTTT
cdr3_aa: CASSVSPSTDTQYF

j_call: TRBJ2-5
d_call: NA
clone_size: many
v_call: TRBV3-1
cdr3_nt: TGTGCCAGCTCGCAACTGCAAGAGACCCAGTACTTC
cdr3_aa: CASSQLQETQYF

j_call: TRBJ1-2
d_call: NA
clone_size: few
v_call: TRBV5-1
cdr3_nt: TGCGCCAGCAGTCCCCTGGTGGGGGCTAACTATGGCTACACCTTC
cdr3_aa: CASSPLVGANYGYTF

j_call: TRBJ2-7
d_call: TRBD2
clone_size: NA
v_call: TRBV10-3
cdr3_nt: TGTGCCATCAGTAGCGGGGCCTACGAGCAGTACTTC
cdr3_aa: CAISSGAYEQYF

j_call: TRBJ2-1
d_call: NA
clone_size: few
v_call: TRBV20-1
cdr3_nt: TGCAGTGCCAACGACCTATCATACAATGAGCAGTTCTTC
cdr3_aa: CSANDLSYNEQFF

j_call: TRBJ1-2
d_call: TRBD1
clone_size: NA
v_call: TRBV2
cdr3_nt: TGTGCCAGCAGCGCGGACAGGGTTAACTATGGCTACACCTTC
cdr3_aa: CASSADRVNYGYTF

j_call: TRBJ1-3
d_call: TRBD1
clone_size: NA
v_call: TRBV5-4
cdr3_nt: TGTGCCAGCAGCTTGATCGGACAGGGTACCCTAACTTCTGGAAACACCATATATTTT
cdr3_aa: CASSLIGQGTLTSGNTIYF

j_call: TRBJ1-4
d_call: TRBD1
clone_size: few
v_call: TRBV12-3/TRBV12-4
cdr3_nt: TGTGCCAGCAGCCGACAGGGGGCTAATGAAAAACTGTTTTTT
cdr3_aa: CASSRQGANEKLFF

j_call: TRBJ2-3
d_call: TRBD2
clone_size: many
v_call: TRBV10-3
cdr3_nt: TGTGCCATCAGTACTAGCGGCGACGACACAGATACGCAGTATTTT
cdr3_aa: CAISTSGDDTDTQYF

j_call: TRBJ2-3
d_call: NA
clone_size: many
v_call: TRBV9
cdr3_nt: TGTGCCAGCAGCGTAGAGGCCCGCACAGATACGCAGTATTTT
cdr3_aa: CASSVEARTDTQYF

j_call: TRBJ2-3
d_call: TRBD2
clone_size: few
v_call: TRBV15
cdr3_nt: TGTGCCACCAGCAGAGCCCCTAGCGGGGGCGGGGATACGCAGTATTTT
cdr3_aa: CATSRAPSGGGDTQYF

j_call: TRBJ2-7
d_call: NA
clone_size: few
v_call: TRBV18
cdr3_nt: TGTGCCAGCTCTCCTACGGCTAACGAGCAGTACTTC
cdr3_aa: CASSPTANEQYF

j_call: TRBJ1-5
d_call: NA
clone_size: NA
v_call: TRBV7-2
cdr3_nt: TGTGCCAGCAGCTTATTTGAGGGGGTGGTCAATCAGCCCCAGCATTTT
cdr3_aa: CASSLFEGVVNQPQHF

j_call: TRBJ2-5
d_call: NA
clone_size: NA
v_call: TRBV24-1
cdr3_nt: TGTGCCACCAGTGATTTGAACACGAAGACCCAGTACTTC
cdr3_aa: CATSDLNTKTQYF

j_call: TRBJ2-5
d_call: NA
clone_size: NA
v_call: TRBV20-1
cdr3_nt: TGCAGTGCTAAATTAGAGAGGGAATACTGGGAGACCCAGTACTTC
cdr3_aa: CSAKLEREYWETQYF

j_call: TRBJ2-3
d_call: TRBD1
clone_size: NA
v_call: TRBV5-1
cdr3_nt: TGCGCCAGCAGCTTGGGGGACAGGGGATACACAGATACGCAGTATTTT
cdr3_aa: CASSLGDRGYTDTQYF

j_call: TRBJ1-5
d_call: NA
clone_size: NA
v_call: TRBV6-2/TRBV6-3
cdr3_nt: TGTGCCAGCAGTTATGGAGTTATAAACGATCAGCCCCAGCATTTT
cdr3_aa: CASSYGVINDQPQHF

j_call: TRBJ1-2
d_call: NA
clone_size: many
v_call: TRBV12-3/TRBV12-4
cdr3_nt: TGTGCCAGCAGTTTAGAGGCATATGGCTACACCTTC
cdr3_aa: CASSLEAYGYTF

j_call: TRBJ2-2
d_call: NA
clone_size: few
v_call: TRBV5-1
cdr3_nt: TGCGCCAGCAGCTGGGCCACCGGGGAGCTGTTTTTT
cdr3_aa: CASSWATGELFF

j_call: TRBJ2-3
d_call: NA
clone_size: NA
v_call: TRBV6-5
cdr3_nt: TGTGCCAGCAAGGGGGGGTTGATGGCGGGTACAGATACGCAGTATTTT
cdr3_aa: CASKGGLMAGTDTQYF

j_call: TRBJ2-3
d_call: NA
clone_size: NA
v_call: TRBV4-3
cdr3_nt: TGCGCCAGCAGCCAAGACCAAGAGACGGGCACAGATACGCAGTATTTT
cdr3_aa: CASSQDQETGTDTQYF

j_call: TRBJ1-5
d_call: TRBD1
clone_size: few
v_call: TRBV12-3/TRBV12-4
cdr3_nt: TGTGCCAGCAGTCCGGACAGGAAGCAGCCCCAGCATTTT
cdr3_aa: CASSPDRKQPQHF

j_call: TRBJ2-5
d_call: TRBD1
clone_size: NA
v_call: TRBV19
cdr3_nt: TGTGCCAGTAGACCTAGGACAGGGGAAGAGACCCAGTACTTC
cdr3_aa: CASRPRTGEETQYF

j_call: TRBJ1-1
d_call: NA
clone_size: NA
v_call: TRBV7-9
cdr3_nt: TGTGCCAGCAGCCTAGGGGGGCTTGAAGCTTTCTTT
cdr3_aa: CASSLGGLEAFF

j_call: TRBJ2-7
d_call: TRBD1
clone_size: NA
v_call: TRBV18
cdr3_nt: TGTGCCAGCTCACTAAATACCGGGACAGCGGCTTTTCCCTACTTC
cdr3_aa: CASSLNTGTAAFPYF

j_call: TRBJ1-6
d_call: NA
clone_size: few
v_call: TRBV24-1
cdr3_nt: TGTGCCACCAGTGAAGGGGAAGGCACCTATAATTCACCCCTCCACTTT
cdr3_aa: CATSEGEGTYNSPLHF

j_call: TRBJ2-6
d_call: NA
clone_size: few
v_call: TRBV5-1
cdr3_nt: TGCGCCAGCACTCACAGGTTTTCCAACTCTGGGGCCAACGTCCTGACTTTC
cdr3_aa: CASTHRFSNSGANVLTF

j_call: TRBJ2-6
d_call: NA
clone_size: NA
v_call: TRBV7-3
cdr3_nt: TGTGCCAGCAGCCCCAGTGGGACCGCGATCTCTGGGGCCAACGTCCTGACTTTC
cdr3_aa: CASSPSGTAISGANVLTF

j_call: TRBJ2-7
d_call: NA
clone_size: few
v_call: TRBV2
cdr3_nt: TGTGCCAGCAGTCCTCTTATTAAGGGCTACGAGCAGTACTTC
cdr3_aa: CASSPLIKGYEQYF

j_call: TRBJ1-2
d_call: NA
clone_size: NA
v_call: TRBV2
cdr3_nt: TGTGCCAGCAGTGGGGTGGACTATGGCTACACCTTC
cdr3_aa: CASSGVDYGYTF

j_call: TRBJ1-1
d_call: NA
clone_size: NA
v_call: TRBV5-1
cdr3_nt: TGCGCCAGCAGCTTGATCGGGCCATCGAACACTGAAGCTTTCTTT
cdr3_aa: CASSLIGPSNTEAFF

j_call: TRBJ1-2
d_call: NA
clone_size: NA
v_call: TRBV4-2
cdr3_nt: TGTGCCAGCAGCCAAGAACACAGTCGGGGCTACACCTTC
cdr3_aa: CASSQEHSRGYTF

j_call: TRBJ2-3
d_call: NA
clone_size: few
v_call: TRBV5-1
cdr3_nt: TGCGCCAGCAGCGGACAGCCAGTAAGCACAGATACGCAGTATTTT
cdr3_aa: CASSGQPVSTDTQYF

j_call: TRBJ1-1
d_call: NA
clone_size: few
v_call: TRBV5-1
cdr3_nt: TGCGCCAGCAGCTTGGGTGGGACGGGGAACACTGAAGCTTTCTTT
cdr3_aa: CASSLGGTGNTEAFF

j_call: TRBJ2-3
d_call: TRBD1
clone_size: few
v_call: TRBV12-3/TRBV12-4
cdr3_nt: TGTGCCAGCAGTTTCGATGGCAGGGGGACAGATACGCAGTATTTT
cdr3_aa: CASSFDGRGTDTQYF

j_call: TRBJ2-5
d_call: NA
clone_size: few
v_call: TRBV2
cdr3_nt: TGTGCCACGATAGCGGCCCCTCTTCAGGCCCAGTACTTC
cdr3_aa: CATIAAPLQAQYF

j_call: TRBJ1-5
d_call: TRBD1
clone_size: NA
v_call: TRBV20-1
cdr3_nt: TGCAGTGCTAGAGCCGCCCCCAGGGGGCCCGGCGATAGCAATCAGCCCCAGCATTTT
cdr3_aa: CSARAAPRGPGDSNQPQHF

j_call: TRBJ1-2
d_call: NA
clone_size: few
v_call: TRBV5-1
cdr3_nt: TGCGCCAGCGGGCAGGGAAATGGCTACACCTTC
cdr3_aa: CASGQGNGYTF

j_call: TRBJ2-7
d_call: NA
clone_size: NA
v_call: TRBV18
cdr3_nt: TGTGCCAGCTCACCACGTGCGCCAGTTTCTTTCTACGAGCAGTACTTC
cdr3_aa: CASSPRAPVSFYEQYF

j_call: TRBJ1-5
d_call: NA
clone_size: few
v_call: TRBV5-1
cdr3_nt: TGCGCCAGCAGCTTGGGTCCCGTGAGTCGTGCGTGGCATTTT
cdr3_aa: CASSLGPVSRAWHF